Below, 18 T cell receptor beta chains from the same sample are listed, as sequenced in a study of beta chain features in type 1 diabetes. Every bit of the isolated RNA underwent reverse transcription, so sequencing read expressed TCRB transcripts. Profiled with immunoSEQ multiplex PCR; TCRdb holds only in-frame clones, not every one. The data contain about 340,000 clones, 7.5% to 9% of them seen just once; the ten biggest clones take up less than 0.45%. Sequenced sample: central memory CD4+ T cells from blood. The receptor set was obtained from a woman under 30 in good health.

This clone has a count of ten or more. The genes are TRBV23-1 and TRBJ1-5; D unclear. TRBV23-1 is reported as an ORF; its role is uncertain. With 3 bases removed from V and 5 bases from J, the gap between germline ends came to 11 bases. This CDR3 is 14 amino acids long. The CDR3 bases are TGCGCCAGCAGTCATTGGACCTGCCATCAGCCCCAGCATTTT. Translated: CASSHWTCHQPQHF.

This clone has at least ten counts. The CDR3 DNA reads as TGTGCCAGCAGCTCTTACGCCACAGATACGCAGTATTTT. Translated: CASSSYATDTQYF. The rearrangement uses TRBV7-6 and TRBJ2-3; D not resolved. Germline CDR1 reads SGHVS; CDR2 reads FNYEAQ. The germline V and J ends were trimmed by 4 bases and 2 bases, with 7 bases remaining between them. This CDR3 has 13 residues.

The chain combines TRBV7-2 with TRBJ2-1, with D maybe TRBD1 (8 bases). The CDR3 has 15 amino acids. The V and J ends lost 5 bases and 3 bases respectively, with 14 bases between them. Germline CDR1 and CDR2: SGHTA and FQGNSA. The CDR3 DNA reads TGTGCCAGCAGCGAAGCGGGACAGGTCTACAATGAGCAGTTCTTC. Translation gives CASSEAGQVYNEQFF. Complete variable domain (other parts from reference TRBV7-2 and TRBJ2-1): GAGVSQSPSNKVTEKGKDVELRCDPISGHTALYWYRQSLGQGLEFLIYFQGNSAPDKSGLPSDRFSAERTGGSVSTLTIQRTQQEDSAVYLCASSEAGQVYNEQFFGPGTRLTVL.

This clone came up a few times. The chain is built from TRBV19 and TRBJ2-1, with unresolved D. CDR1 and CDR2 from the germline V gene are LNHDA and SQIVND (reference sequence). The V and J ends lost 2 bases and 6 bases respectively, with 8 bases between them. This CDR3 contains 13 residues. As DNA, the CDR3 is TGTGCCAGTAGTATATGGGGTCGCAATGAGCAGTTCTTC. Its translation is CASSIWGRNEQFF.

The rearrangement links TRBV5-6 to TRBJ1-1; no definite D call. V lost 4 bases, J lost 6 bases, and 10 bases lay in between. Germline V gene lookup returns CDR1 SGHDT and CDR2 YYEEEE. The length of the CDR3 is 12 residues. The CDR3 bases are TGTGCCAGCAGCCCCGTCGTCGCTGAAGCTTTCTTT. It yields the protein CASSPVVAEAFF.

This clone was recorded a few times. The V call is TRBV7-6, the J call TRBJ2-7; a weak D match, TRBD1 (5 bases). The V gene lost 3 bases and the J gene lost 6 bases, with 12 bases spanning the gap. This CDR3 spans 13 amino acids. Germline V gene sequence: CDR1 SGHVS, CDR2 FNYEAQ. The CDR3 nucleotides are TGTGCCAGCAGCTTTCAGGGAACGGGCGAGCAGTACTTC. Translation gives CASSFQGTGEQYF.

This sequence joins TRBV28 and TRBJ2-7, with 7 bases aligning to TRBD1. The V segment lost 6 bases and the J segment 1 base; nucleotides outside the gene matches: 12. Germline V lookup: CDR1 MDHEN, CDR2 SYDVKM. CDR3 length equals 16 residues. CDR3 in amino acids: CASSPGGGLGSYEQYF. The DNA of the CDR3 is TGTGCCAGCAGCCCAGGGGGTGGTCTAGGGTCCTACGAGCAGTACTTC.

Only a few counts were recorded for this clone. V is TRBV9 and J is TRBJ2-7, with 7 bases matching TRBD1. Germline V gene lookup returns CDR1 SGDLS and CDR2 YYNGEE. J was trimmed by 2 bases and V by 4 bases; bases with no gene match: 9. This CDR3 is built from 15 residues. This CDR3 is CASSSQWDSPYEQYF. The CDR3 DNA sequence: TGTGCCAGCAGCTCCCAGTGGGACAGCCCCTACGAGCAGTACTTC. The entire variable domain, with the rest obtained from reference TRBV9 and TRBJ2-7, is as follows: DSGVTQTPKHLITATGQRVTLRCSPRSGDLSVYWYQQSLDQGLQFLIQYYNGEERAKGNILERFSAQQFPDLHSELNLSSLELGDSALYFCASSSQWDSPYEQYFGPGTRLTVT.

The chain has TRBV2 and TRBJ2-1, with a possible D match to TRBD2 (6 bases). The V gene's germline CDR1 is SNHLY and CDR2 FYNNEI. The CDR3 spans 16 residues. The V gene lost 0 bases and the J gene lost 7 bases, with 16 bases spanning the gap. DNA of the CDR3: TGTGCCAGCAGTGAAGCTGGGGAGAGAGGACTAAATGAGCAGTTCTTC. It is translated as CASSEAGERGLNEQFF.

The CDR3 region has the DNA TGTGCCAGCAGCTTACAGGGAAGAAACATTCAGTACTTC. This sequence encodes CASSLQGRNIQYF. V usage is TRBV7-9 and J usage is TRBJ2-4; a possible D gene is TRBD1 (5 bases). CDR3 length: 13 residues. The germline CDR1 and CDR2 sequences are SEHNR and FQNEAQ (reference sequence). V was shortened by 2 bases and J by 6 bases, with 8 bases between the two germline ends. Drawing the rest from reference TRBV7-9 and TRBJ2-4, the complete variable domain is DTGVSQNPRHKITKRGQNVTFRCDPISEHNRLYWYRQTLGQGPEFLTYFQNEAQLEKSRLLSDRFSAERPKGSFSTLEIQRTEQGDSAMYLCASSLQGRNIQYFGAGTRLSVL.

The V gene is TRBV21-1, the J gene TRBJ1-1; the table's D call of TRBD1 was not tested on the DNA. TRBV21-1 represents a pseudogene. The CDR3 is 13 residues long. The CDR3 DNA reads as TGTGCCAGCAGCAAAGTCCCCAGGTACAGAGCTTTCTTT. This sequence encodes CASSKVPRYRAFF.

This clone was observed many times. This chain uses TRBV14 with TRBJ2-2; D gene ambiguous. Looked up from germline, CDR1 is SGHDN and CDR2 is FVKESK. The CDR3 sequence is 18 residues long. Trimming took 2 bases from V and 4 from J, leaving 20 bases between them. The CDR3, as DNA: TGTGCCAGCAGCCAATTAGGTGGACCGAACGTTGGCACCGGGGAGCTGTTTTTT. It yields the protein CASSQLGGPNVGTGELFF.

This clone was seen a few times. The chain has TRBV28 and TRBJ2-5; D tentatively fits TRBD1 or TRBD2 (6 bases each). The better agreement between TRBJ2-7 and the DNA end casts doubt on the J call. The germline CDR1 and CDR2 sequences are MDHEN and SYDVKM. This CDR3 region has 12 residues. The chain's CDR3 is CATRGQDYEQYF. CDR3 nucleotides: TGTGCCACGCGGGGACAAGACTACGAGCAGTACTTC.

This rearrangement joins TRBV29-1 to TRBJ2-1; no clear D. The V gene lost 4 bases and the J gene lost 1 base, with 8 bases spanning the gap. The CDR3 spans 13 residues. Germline V gene sequence: CDR1 SQVTM, CDR2 ANQGSEA. The CDR3 bases are TGCAGCGTTGTACGAACTTCCTACAATGAGCAGTTCTTC. Protein product: CSVVRTSYNEQFF.

The sample holds a few counts of this clone. This chain joins TRBV11-2 and TRBJ2-1; 13 bases align to TRBD2. V trimming: 5 bases; J trimming: 10 bases; junction bases outside the gene matches: 8. The CDR3 loop spans 15 amino acids. The germline V gene encodes CDR1 SGHAT and CDR2 FQNNGV. This chain's CDR3 is CASSPRTSGSGEQFF. CDR3 sequence (DNA): TGTGCCAGCAGCCCGCGGACTAGCGGGAGTGGCGAGCAGTTCTTC. Based on the CDR3 plus reference TRBV11-2 and TRBJ2-1, the full variable domain is EAGVAQSPRYKIIEKRQSVAFWCNPISGHATLYWYQQILGQGPKLLIQFQNNGVVDDSQLPKDRFSAERLKGVDSTLKIQPAKLEDSAVYLCASSPRTSGSGEQFFGPGTRLTVL.

This clone has more than one count but fewer than ten. The chain is built from TRBV5-1 and TRBJ2-5; no firm D call. V was cut by 0 bases and J by 5 bases, with 11 bases left in between. The CDR3 length is 14 residues. The germline gives CDR1 SGHRS, CDR2 YFSETQ. As DNA, the CDR3 is TGCGCCAGCAGCTTGGCCCGATCGTGGGAGACCCAGTACTTC. The encoded protein is CASSLARSWETQYF.

The sample holds many counts of this clone. The rearrangement uses TRBV5-4 and TRBJ2-2; TRBD1 is a possible D gene (6 bases). This CDR3 has 13 amino acids. Germline loops: CDR1 SGHNT, CDR2 YYREEE (reference sequence). V was clipped by 3 bases and J by 5 bases, with 8 bases between them. The CDR3 spells CASSSDRTGELFF. CDR3 DNA sequence: TGTGCCAGCAGCTCTGACAGGACCGGGGAGCTGTTTTTT.

The sample holds a few counts of this clone. V and J are TRBV29-1 and TRBJ2-6; D unresolved. The ends were cut back, 0 bases at V and 4 bases at J, with 7 bases in the middle. CDR3 length: 14 residues. The germline V gene has CDR1 SQVTM and CDR2 ANQGSEA. CDR3 DNA sequence: TGCAGCGTTGAAGAGGGCGCCGGGGCCAACGTCCTGACTTTC. It specifies CSVEEGAGANVLTF. Full variable domain (remainder filled in from reference TRBV29-1 and TRBJ2-6): SAVISQKPSRDICQRGTSLTIQCQVDSQVTMMFWYRQQPGQSLTLIATANQGSEATYESGFVIDKFPISRPNLTFSTLTVSNMSPEDSSIYLCSVEEGAGANVLTFGAGSRLTVL.